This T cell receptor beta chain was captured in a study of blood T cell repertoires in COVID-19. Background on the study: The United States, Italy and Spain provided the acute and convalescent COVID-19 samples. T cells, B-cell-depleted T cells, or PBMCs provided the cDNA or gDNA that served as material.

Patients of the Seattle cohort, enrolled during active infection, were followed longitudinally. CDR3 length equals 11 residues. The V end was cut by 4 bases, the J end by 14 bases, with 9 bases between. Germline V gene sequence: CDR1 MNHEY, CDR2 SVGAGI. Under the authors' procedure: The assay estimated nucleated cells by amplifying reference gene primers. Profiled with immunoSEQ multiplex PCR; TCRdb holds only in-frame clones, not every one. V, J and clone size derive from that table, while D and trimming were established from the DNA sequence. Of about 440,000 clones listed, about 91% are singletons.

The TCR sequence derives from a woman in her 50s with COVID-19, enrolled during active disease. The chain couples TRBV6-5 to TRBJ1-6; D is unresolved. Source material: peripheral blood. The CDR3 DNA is TGTGCCAGCAGTTTTTCCGGGACCCTCCACTTT. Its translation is CASSFSGTLHF.